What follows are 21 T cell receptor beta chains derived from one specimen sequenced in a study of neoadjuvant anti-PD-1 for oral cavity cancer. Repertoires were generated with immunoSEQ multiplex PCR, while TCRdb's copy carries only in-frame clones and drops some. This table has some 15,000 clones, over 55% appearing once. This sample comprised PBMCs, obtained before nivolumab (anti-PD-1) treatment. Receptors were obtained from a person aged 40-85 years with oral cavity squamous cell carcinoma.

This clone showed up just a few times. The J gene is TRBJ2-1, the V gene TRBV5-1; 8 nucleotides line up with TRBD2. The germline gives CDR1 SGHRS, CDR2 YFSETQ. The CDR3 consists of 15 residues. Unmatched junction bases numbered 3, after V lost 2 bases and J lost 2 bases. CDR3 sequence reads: CASSLGGRPYNEQFF. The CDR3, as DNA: TGCGCCAGCAGCTTAGGCGGGAGGCCCTACAATGAGCAGTTCTTC.

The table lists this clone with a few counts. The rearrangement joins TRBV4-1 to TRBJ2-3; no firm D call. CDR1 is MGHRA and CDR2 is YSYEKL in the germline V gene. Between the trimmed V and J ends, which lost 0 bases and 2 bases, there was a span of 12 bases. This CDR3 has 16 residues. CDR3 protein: CASSQDWAASTDTQYF. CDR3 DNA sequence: TGCGCCAGCAGCCAAGATTGGGCAGCCTCCACAGATACGCAGTATTTT.

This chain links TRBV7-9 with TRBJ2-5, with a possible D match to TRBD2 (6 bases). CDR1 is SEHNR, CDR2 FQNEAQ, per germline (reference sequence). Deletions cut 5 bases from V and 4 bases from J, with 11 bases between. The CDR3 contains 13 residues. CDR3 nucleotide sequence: TGTGCCAGCAGCGCGAGGGGAGGAGAGACCCAGTACTTC. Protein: CASSARGGETQYF.

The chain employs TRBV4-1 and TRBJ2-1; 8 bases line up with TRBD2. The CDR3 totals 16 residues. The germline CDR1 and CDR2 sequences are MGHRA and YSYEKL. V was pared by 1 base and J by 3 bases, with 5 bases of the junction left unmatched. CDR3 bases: TGCGCCAGCAGCCAAGCTTCGCGGGGGGACTACAATGAGCAGTTCTTC. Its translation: CASSQASRGDYNEQFF.

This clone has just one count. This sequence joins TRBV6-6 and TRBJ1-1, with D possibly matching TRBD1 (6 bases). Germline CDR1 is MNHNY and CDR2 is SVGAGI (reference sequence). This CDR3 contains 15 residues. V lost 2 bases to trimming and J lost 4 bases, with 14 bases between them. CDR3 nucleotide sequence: TGTGCCAGCAGTTACCCTAGGGGCAGGGGCACTGAAGCTTTCTTT. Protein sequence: CASSYPRGRGTEAFF.

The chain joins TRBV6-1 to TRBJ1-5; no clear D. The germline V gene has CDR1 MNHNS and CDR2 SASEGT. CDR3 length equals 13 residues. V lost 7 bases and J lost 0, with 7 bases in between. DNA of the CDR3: TGTGCCAGCATCCGTGATAGCAATCAGCCCCAGCATTTT. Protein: CASIRDSNQPQHF.

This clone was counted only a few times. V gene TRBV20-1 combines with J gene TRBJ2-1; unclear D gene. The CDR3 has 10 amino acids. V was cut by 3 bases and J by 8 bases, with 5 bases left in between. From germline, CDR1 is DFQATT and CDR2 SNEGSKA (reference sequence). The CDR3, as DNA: TGCAGTGCTAGTATGGATGAGCAGTTCTTC. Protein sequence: CSASMDEQFF.

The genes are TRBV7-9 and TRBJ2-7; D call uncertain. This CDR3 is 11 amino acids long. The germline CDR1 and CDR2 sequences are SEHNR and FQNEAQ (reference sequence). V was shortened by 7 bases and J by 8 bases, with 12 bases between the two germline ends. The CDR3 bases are TGTGCCAGCACCCCCCTGGGGAAGCAGTACTTC. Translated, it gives CASTPLGKQYF.

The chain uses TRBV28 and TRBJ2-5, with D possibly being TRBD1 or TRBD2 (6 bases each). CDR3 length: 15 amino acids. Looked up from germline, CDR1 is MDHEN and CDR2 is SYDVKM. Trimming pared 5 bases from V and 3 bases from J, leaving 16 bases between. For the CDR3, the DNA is TGTGCCAGCAGTAGTACCCCGAGGGGGGAAGAGACCCAGTACTTC. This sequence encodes CASSSTPRGEETQYF. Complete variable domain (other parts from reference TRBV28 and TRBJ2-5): DVKVTQSSRYLVKRTGEKVFLECVQDMDHENMFWYRQDPGLGLRLIYFSYDVKMKEKGDIPEGYSVSREKKERFSLILESASTNQTSMYLCASSSTPRGEETQYFGPGTRLLVL.

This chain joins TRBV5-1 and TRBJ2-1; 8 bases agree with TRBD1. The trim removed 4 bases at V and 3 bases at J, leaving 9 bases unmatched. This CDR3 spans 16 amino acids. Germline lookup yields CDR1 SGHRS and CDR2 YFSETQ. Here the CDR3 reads CASSAIPGQDYNEQFF. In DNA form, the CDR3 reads TGCGCCAGCAGCGCGATACCGGGACAGGACTACAATGAGCAGTTCTTC.

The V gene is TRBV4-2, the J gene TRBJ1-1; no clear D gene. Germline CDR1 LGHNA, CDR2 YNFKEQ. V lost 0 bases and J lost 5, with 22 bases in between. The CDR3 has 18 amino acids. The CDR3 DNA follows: TGTGCCAGCAGCCAAGATCGTTTCCTGACGGCCGATAGAACTGAAGCTTTCTTT. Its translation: CASSQDRFLTADRTEAFF.

CDR3 sequence: CASASYGEKLFF. CDR3 in DNA: TGTGCCAGCGCATCGTACGGGGAAAAACTGTTTTTT. V and J are TRBV27 and TRBJ1-4; the D is unclear. The CDR3 is 12 amino acids. V was shortened by 8 bases and J by 8 bases, with 12 bases between the two germline ends. Germline-derived CDR1 and CDR2 are MNHEY and SMNVEV (reference sequence).

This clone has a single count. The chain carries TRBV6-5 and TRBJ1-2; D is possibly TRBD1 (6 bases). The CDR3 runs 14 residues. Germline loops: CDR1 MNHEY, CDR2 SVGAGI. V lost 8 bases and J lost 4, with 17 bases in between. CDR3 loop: CASRSGEWVYGYTF. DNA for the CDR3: TGTGCCAGCCGTTCAGGGGAATGGGTCTATGGCTACACCTTC.

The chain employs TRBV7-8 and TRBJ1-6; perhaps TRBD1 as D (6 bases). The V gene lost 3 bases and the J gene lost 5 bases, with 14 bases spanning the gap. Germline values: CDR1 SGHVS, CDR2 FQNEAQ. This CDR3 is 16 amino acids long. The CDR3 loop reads CASSLLGHRNNSPLHF. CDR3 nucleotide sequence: TGTGCCAGCAGCTTGCTGGGACACCGGAATAATTCACCCCTCCACTTT. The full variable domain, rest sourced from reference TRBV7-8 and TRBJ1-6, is GAGVSQSPRYKVAKRGQDVALRCDPISGHVSLFWYQQALGQGPEFLTYFQNEAQLDKSGLPSDRFFAERPEGSVSTLKIQRTQQEDSAVYLCASSLLGHRNNSPLHFGNGTRLTVT.

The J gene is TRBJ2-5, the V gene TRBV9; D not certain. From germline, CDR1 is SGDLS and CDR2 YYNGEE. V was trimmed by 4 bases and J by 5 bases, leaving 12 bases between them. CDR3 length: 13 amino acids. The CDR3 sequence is CASSISSSETQYF. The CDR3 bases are TGTGCCAGCAGCATATCTTCGTCGGAGACCCAGTACTTC.

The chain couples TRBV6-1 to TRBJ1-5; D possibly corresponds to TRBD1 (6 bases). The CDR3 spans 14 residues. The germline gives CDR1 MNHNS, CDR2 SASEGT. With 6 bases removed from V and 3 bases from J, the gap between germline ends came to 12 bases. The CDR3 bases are TGTGCCAGCAGCAGCGGACAGCTCAATCAGCCCCAGCATTTT. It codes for CASSSGQLNQPQHF.

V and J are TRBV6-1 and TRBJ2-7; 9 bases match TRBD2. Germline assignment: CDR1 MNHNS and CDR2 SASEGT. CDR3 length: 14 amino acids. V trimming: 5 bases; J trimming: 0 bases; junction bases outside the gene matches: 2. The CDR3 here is CASSRLADSYEQYF. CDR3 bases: TGTGCCAGCAGTAGACTAGCGGACTCCTACGAGCAGTACTTC.

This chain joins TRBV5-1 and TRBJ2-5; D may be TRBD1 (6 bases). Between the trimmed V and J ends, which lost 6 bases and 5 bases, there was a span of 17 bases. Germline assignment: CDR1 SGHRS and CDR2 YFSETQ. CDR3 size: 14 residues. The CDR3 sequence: CASTKGEHWETQYF. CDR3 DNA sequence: TGCGCCAGCACCAAGGGGGAGCATTGGGAGACCCAGTACTTC.

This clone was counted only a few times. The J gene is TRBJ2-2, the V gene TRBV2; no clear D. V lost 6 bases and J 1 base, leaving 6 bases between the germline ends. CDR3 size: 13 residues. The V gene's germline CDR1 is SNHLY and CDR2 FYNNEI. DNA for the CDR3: TGTGCCAGCAGCTTACAGAACACCGGGGAGCTGTTTTTT. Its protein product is CASSLQNTGELFF.

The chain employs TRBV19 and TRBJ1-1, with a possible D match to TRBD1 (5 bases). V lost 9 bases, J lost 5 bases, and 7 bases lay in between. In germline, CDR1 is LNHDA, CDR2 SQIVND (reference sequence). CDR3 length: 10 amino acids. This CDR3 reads CASGHTEAFF. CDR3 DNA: TGTGCCAGCGGACATACTGAAGCTTTCTTT.

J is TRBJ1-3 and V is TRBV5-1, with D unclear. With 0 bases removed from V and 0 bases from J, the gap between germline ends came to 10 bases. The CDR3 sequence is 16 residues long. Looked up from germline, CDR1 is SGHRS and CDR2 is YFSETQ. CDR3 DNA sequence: TGCGCCAGCAGCTTGGATTACATTTTCTCTGGAAACACCATATATTTT. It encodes CASSLDYIFSGNTIYF.